Listed below are T cell receptor beta chains from one sample, sequenced in a study of PD-L1 blockade in urothelial cancer. TCRdb's table, derived via immunoSEQ multiplex PCR, lists solely in-frame clones and lacks some. The profile shows 48,000 or so clones, around nine tenths of them singletons. The sample here was PBMCs, taken around atezolizumab (anti-PD-L1) treatment. These receptors came from a woman aged 55-69 years with urothelial cancer. Each CDR3 is given with its conserved first and last residue. The order of the fields is V gene, clone size, CDR3 length, J gene, CDR3 protein. Clone size is given for some rows only: seen once, a few or many times, or a class if the clone is expanded.

TRBV19,once,16,TRBJ2-1,CASSNARGQGGFEQFF
TRBV5-1,NA,16,TRBJ2-3,CASSLRTGPSTDTQYF
TRBV29-1,NA,14,TRBJ2-1,CSVGDRGTYNEQFF
TRBV2,NA,15,TRBJ2-3,CASKRSAVNTDTQYF
TRBV5-1,NA,14,TRBJ2-2,CASSLVQGTGELFF
TRBV6-1,NA,17,TRBJ1-2,CASSGDRGPAIYSGYTF
TRBV14,NA,16,TRBJ2-5,CASSQDSAGGQETQYF
TRBV13,NA,14,TRBJ2-7,CASSLGDKSYEQYF
TRBV7-9,NA,17,TRBJ2-4,CASSSQGGLGTSNIQYF
TRBV2,NA,12,TRBJ1-1,CATGRQGPEAFF
TRBV7-2,NA,11,TRBJ2-7,CASRLMAEQYF
TRBV5-4,NA,16,TRBJ2-5,CASSAGTSGELSMRYF
TRBV5-6,NA,14,TRBJ2-7,CASSLGAGGYEQYF
TRBV6-5,NA,15,TRBJ1-2,CASSYSGAGAYGYTF
TRBV4-3,NA,16,TRBJ2-1,CASAPGQGGRFNEQFF
TRBV9,NA,15,TRBJ2-6,CASSVAGSGANVLTF
TRBV30,NA,16,TRBJ2-5,CAWSELLRNDQETQYF
TRBV19,NA,11,TRBJ1-1,CASREDSQAFF
TRBV10-3,NA,12,TRBJ1-2,CAISESVEGYTF
TRBV5-8,NA,15,TRBJ2-5,CASSLGPSGQETQYF
TRBV4-3,NA,14,TRBJ2-5,CASSQVTGVETQYF
TRBV9,NA,17,TRBJ2-2,CASSFLTGQGNTGELFF
TRBV2,NA,15,TRBJ2-7,CASIRGRGGREEQYF
TRBV7-2,NA,14,TRBJ2-1,CASSLTTGANEQFF
TRBV6-5,NA,14,TRBJ2-5,CASSYGTSRETQYF
TRBV7-9,NA,16,TRBJ2-3,CASSTPTGTMADTQYF
TRBV6-5,NA,12,TRBJ2-5,CASSTRQETQYF
TRBV18,NA,16,TRBJ2-4,CASSRLGTGAKNIQYF
TRBV6-5,NA,15,TRBJ2-7,CASRGQGQSSYEQYF
TRBV2,NA,14,TRBJ1-2,CASSEARTGYGYTF
TRBV7-3,NA,14,TRBJ2-7,CASSPGGGSYEQYF
TRBV10-3,NA,12,TRBJ2-7,CAISLSGYEQYF
TRBV7-9,NA,15,TRBJ2-1,CASSKGAGPRHEQFF
TRBV27,NA,19,TRBJ2-1,CASSSKNLLAGGPSNEQFF
TRBV18,NA,14,TRBJ2-2,CASSPEAVPGELFF
TRBV4-2,NA,14,TRBJ1-1,CASSQEYRNTEAFF
TRBV9,once,15,TRBJ1-2,CATSPGRGSQGGYTF
TRBV7-2,NA,15,TRBJ2-5,CASSPGVGRVETQYF
TRBV21-1,few,15,TRBJ2-2,CASSPGQGSTGELFF
TRBV20-1,few,11,TRBJ1-1,CSASPGTEAFF
TRBV28,NA,15,TRBJ1-4,CASQVYGQINEKLFF
TRBV5-6,NA,13,TRBJ2-1,CASSLAVYNEQFF
TRBV6-1,NA,15,TRBJ2-7,CASSELAAYNYEQYF
TRBV9,NA,15,TRBJ2-3,CASSGRDRPTDTQYF
TRBV7-2,NA,15,TRBJ2-1,CASSFTTSGRREQFF
TRBV5-6,NA,15,TRBJ1-4,CASSLTVATNEKLFF
TRBV11-2,NA,14,TRBJ2-5,CASSTRTSEETQYF